This T cell receptor beta chain was identified in a study of blood T cell repertoires in COVID-19 (dated by TCRdb to 2020 to 2021). Broadly, across the study: Samples from collaborators originated in the United States, Italy and Spain and spanned both the acute and convalescent phases of COVID-19. Where available, HLA class I and class II types were obtained from metadata supplied by the sample provider rather than from assay-based typing. The repertoires were made available in a free public database intended to serve as a resource for research on the immune response to SARS-CoV-2. The material from the prospective study consisted of cDNA or gDNA derived from T cells, B-cell-depleted T cells, or PBMCs. Subjects who had been exposed to COVID-19, were actively infected with it, or had recovered from it provided the deeply sampled blood TCRbeta repertoires that made up the dataset. Samples came from the ongoing ImmuneRACE study (first 160 participants) plus 1,254 subjects from 6 global collaborators. Nearly every sample came with metadata listing a de-identified subject ID, COVID-19 status, age in years and sex. Overall study results and their limits: How much clinical and demographic metadata was included differed by source and by participant, and the metadata was provided uncurated.

TCRbeta CDR3 regions were amplified from genomic DNA using the immunoSEQ Assay, a bias-controlled multiplex PCR. In the authors' own workflow: The number of nucleated cells in each sample was estimated by amplification of reference gene primers within the assay. Sequence reads were collapsed and filtered to measure the absolute abundance of every unique TCRbeta CDR3 rearrangement. For each sample, productive Simpson clonality was calculated as the square root of Simpson's diversity index over productive rearrangements. TCRdb's version of the immuneACCESS table is confined to in-frame rearrangements and falls short of the full clone set. An unresolved V gene accounts for under half of the shortfall where checked; the remainder is of unknown origin. Clone size and the V and J calls come from that table; the DNA yielded D and trimming. This sample is represented by roughly 59,000 clones; around 80% of them were singletons. The top ten clonotypes cover 15% to 19% of the sample.

Whole blood was collected in K2EDTA tubes by collaborating institutions according to the institutions' own protocols. For TCRbeta analysis, collaborators shipped samples as frozen whole blood, isolated PBMCs, or DNA extracted from either of those sample types. As to this clone: The antigen it recognizes is unknown. Base qualities are not at hand, and no much larger clone is one base apart.

At the junction V is shortened by 5 bases and J by 1 base; bases outside the gene matches: 5. From cysteine to phenylalanine, the CDR3 is 15 amino acids long. The CDR3 DNA has 45 bases and is translated from base 1. The CDR1 and CDR2 encoded by the germline V gene are SGHVS and FNYEAQ. Sequences were obtained from peripheral blood. This sequence uses TRBV7-6 and TRBJ1-1; 9 bases in the middle match TRBD1. This receptor was taken from an elderly man with acute or convalescent COVID-19. The nucleotides read TGTGCCAGCAGCCCGCTGGGACAGGGGAACACTGAAGCTTTCTTT. The encoded protein is CASSPLGQGNTEAFF.